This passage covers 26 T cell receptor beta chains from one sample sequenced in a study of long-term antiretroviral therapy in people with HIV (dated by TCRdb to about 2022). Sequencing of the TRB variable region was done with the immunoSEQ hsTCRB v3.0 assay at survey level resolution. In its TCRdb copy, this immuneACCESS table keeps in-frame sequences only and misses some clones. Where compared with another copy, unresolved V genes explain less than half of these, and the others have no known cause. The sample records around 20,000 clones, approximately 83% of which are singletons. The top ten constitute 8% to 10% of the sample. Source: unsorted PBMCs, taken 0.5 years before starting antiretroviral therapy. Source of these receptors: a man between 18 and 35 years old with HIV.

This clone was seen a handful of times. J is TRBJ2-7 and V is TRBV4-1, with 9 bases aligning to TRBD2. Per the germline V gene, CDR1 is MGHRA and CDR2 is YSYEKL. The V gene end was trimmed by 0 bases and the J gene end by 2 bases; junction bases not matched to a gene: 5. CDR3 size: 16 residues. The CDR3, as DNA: TGCGCCAGCAGCCAAGATCCCCTAGCGGGAACCTACGAGCAGTACTTC. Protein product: CASSQDPLAGTYEQYF.

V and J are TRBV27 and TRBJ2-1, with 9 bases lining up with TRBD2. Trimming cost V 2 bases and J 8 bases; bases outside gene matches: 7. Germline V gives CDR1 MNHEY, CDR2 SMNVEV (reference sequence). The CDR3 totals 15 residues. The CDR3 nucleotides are TGTGCCAGCAGTTTAATGCGGGGGGGCTCGGATGAGCAGTTCTTC. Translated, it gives CASSLMRGGSDEQFF.

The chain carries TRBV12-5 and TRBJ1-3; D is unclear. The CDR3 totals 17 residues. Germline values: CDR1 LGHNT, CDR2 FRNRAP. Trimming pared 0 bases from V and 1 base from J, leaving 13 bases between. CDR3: CASGLVLERRSGNTIYF. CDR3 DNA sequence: TGTGCTAGTGGTTTGGTACTGGAGAGAAGGTCTGGAAACACCATATATTTT. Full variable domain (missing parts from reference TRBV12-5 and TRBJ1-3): DARVTQTPRHKVTEMGQEVTMRCQPILGHNTVFWYRQTMMQGLELLAYFRNRAPLDDSGMPKDRFSAEMPDATLATLKIQPSEPRDSAVYFCASGLVLERRSGNTIYFGEGSWLTVV.

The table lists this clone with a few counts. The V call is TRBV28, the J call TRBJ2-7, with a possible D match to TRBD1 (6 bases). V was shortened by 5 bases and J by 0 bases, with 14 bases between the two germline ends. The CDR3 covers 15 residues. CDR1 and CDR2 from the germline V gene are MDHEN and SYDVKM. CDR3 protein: CASSPRTAISYEQYF. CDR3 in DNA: TGTGCCAGCAGTCCCCGGACAGCCATCTCCTACGAGCAGTACTTC.

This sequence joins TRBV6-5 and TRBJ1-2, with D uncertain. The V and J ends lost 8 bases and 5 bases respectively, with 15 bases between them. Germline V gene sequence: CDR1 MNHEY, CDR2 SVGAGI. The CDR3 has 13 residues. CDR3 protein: CASRAASLYGYTF. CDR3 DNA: TGTGCCAGCCGCGCTGCGTCTCTGTATGGCTACACCTTC.

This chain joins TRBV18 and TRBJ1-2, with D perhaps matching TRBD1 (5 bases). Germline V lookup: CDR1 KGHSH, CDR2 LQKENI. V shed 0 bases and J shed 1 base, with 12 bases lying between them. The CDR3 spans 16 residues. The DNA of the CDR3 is TGTGCCAGCTCACCACCAGGCGGGGACTATAACTATGGCTACACCTTC. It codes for CASSPPGGDYNYGYTF.

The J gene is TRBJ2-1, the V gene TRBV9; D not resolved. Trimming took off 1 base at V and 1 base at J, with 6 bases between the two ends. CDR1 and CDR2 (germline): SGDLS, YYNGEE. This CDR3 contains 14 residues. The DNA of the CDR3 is TGTGCCAGCAGCGTAATCGGGTCCTACAATGAGCAGTTCTTC. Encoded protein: CASSVIGSYNEQFF.

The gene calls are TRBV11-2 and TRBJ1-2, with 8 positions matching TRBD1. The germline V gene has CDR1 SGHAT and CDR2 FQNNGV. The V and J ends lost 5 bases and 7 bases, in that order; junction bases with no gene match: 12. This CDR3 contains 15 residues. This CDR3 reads CASSKSDRARVGYTF. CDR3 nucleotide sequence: TGTGCCAGCAGCAAATCGGACAGGGCCAGGGTTGGCTACACCTTC.

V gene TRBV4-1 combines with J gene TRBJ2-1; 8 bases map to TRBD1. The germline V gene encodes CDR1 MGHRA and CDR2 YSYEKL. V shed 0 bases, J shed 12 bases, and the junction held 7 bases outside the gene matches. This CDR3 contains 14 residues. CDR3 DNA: TGCGCCAGCAGCCAAGAGGACAGGGCGACAGGGCAGTTCTTC. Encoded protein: CASSQEDRATGQFF.

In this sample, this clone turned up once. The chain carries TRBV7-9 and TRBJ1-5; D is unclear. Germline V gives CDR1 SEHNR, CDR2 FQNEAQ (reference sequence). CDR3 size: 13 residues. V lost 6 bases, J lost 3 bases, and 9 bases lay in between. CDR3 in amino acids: CASSGQDNQPQHF. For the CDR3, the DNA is TGTGCCAGCAGTGGGCAGGACAATCAGCCCCAGCATTTT.

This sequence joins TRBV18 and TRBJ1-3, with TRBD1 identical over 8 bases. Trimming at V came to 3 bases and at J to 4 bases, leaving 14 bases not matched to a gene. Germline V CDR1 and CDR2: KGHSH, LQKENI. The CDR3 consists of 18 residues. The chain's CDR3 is CASSPNNYRGSLGNTIYF. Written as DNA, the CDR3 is TGTGCCAGCTCACCGAACAACTACAGGGGGTCGCTCGGAAACACCATATATTTT.

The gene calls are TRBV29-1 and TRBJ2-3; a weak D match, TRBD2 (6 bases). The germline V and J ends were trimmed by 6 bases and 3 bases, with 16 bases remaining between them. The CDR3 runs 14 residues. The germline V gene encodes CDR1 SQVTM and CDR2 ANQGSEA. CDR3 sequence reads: CSVGGRGRTDTQYF. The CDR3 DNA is TGCAGCGTGGGGGGACGCGGCCGGACAGATACGCAGTATTTT.

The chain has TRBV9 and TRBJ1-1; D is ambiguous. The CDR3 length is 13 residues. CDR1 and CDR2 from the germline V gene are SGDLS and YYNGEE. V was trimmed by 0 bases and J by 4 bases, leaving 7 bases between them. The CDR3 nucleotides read TGTGCCAGCAGCGTAGGAGGGAGCACTGAAGCTTTCTTT. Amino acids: CASSVGGSTEAFF.

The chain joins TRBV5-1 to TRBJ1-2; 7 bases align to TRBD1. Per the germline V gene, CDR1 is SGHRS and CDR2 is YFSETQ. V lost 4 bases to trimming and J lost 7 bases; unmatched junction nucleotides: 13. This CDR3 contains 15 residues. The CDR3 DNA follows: TGCGCCAGCAGCGTCTGGACAGGAGTTGGTCTTGGCTACACCTTC. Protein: CASSVWTGVGLGYTF.

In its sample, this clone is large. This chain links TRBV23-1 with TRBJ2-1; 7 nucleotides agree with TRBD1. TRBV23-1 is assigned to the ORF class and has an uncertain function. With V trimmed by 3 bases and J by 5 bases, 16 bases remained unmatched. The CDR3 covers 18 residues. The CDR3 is CASSQPSTDRVRNNEQFF. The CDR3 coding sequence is TGCGCCAGCAGTCAGCCCTCCACCGACAGGGTCCGAAACAATGAGCAGTTCTTC.

CDR3 loop: CSVDGSFGGYTF. CDR3 bases: TGCAGCGTTGATGGCAGCTTCGGGGGCTACACCTTC. V usage is TRBV29-1 and J usage is TRBJ1-2; D not resolved. The germline V gene encodes CDR1 SQVTM and CDR2 ANQGSEA. This CDR3 spans 12 amino acids. V shed 3 bases and J shed 8 bases, with 13 bases lying between them.

CDR3 region: CASSFYYRGQIGELFF. DNA of the CDR3: TGTGCCAGCAGCTTTTACTACAGGGGGCAAATCGGGGAGCTGTTTTTT. The chain is built from TRBV5-6 and TRBJ2-2, with 9 bases fitting TRBD1. The CDR3 sequence is 16 residues long. The trim removed 2 bases at V and 7 bases at J, leaving 9 bases unmatched. Germline V lookup: CDR1 SGHDT, CDR2 YYEEEE.

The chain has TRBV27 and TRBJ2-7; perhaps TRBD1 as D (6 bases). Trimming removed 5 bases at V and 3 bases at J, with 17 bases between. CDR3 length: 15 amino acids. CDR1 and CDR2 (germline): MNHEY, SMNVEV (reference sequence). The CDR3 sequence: CASSPQDSGFYEQYF. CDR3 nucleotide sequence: TGTGCCAGCAGTCCACAGGACAGTGGTTTCTACGAGCAGTACTTC.

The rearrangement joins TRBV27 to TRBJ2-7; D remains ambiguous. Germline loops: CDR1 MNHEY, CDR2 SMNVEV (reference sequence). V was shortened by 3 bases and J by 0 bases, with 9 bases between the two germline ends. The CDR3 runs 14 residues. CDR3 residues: CASSLSLVSYEQYF. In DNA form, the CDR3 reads TGTGCCAGCAGTTTGTCCCTTGTCTCCTACGAGCAGTACTTC.

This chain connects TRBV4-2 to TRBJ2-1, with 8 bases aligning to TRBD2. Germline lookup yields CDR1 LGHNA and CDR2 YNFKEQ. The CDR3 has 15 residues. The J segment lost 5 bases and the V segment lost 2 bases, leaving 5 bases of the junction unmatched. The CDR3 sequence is CASSQSGGPHNEQFF. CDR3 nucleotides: TGTGCCAGCAGCCAATCGGGGGGGCCCCACAATGAGCAGTTCTTC.

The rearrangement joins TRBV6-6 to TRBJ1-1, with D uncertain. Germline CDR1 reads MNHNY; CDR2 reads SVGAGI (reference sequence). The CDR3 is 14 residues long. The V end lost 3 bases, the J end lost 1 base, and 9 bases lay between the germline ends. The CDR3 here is CASSYIDKNTEAFF. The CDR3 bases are TGTGCCAGCAGTTATATTGACAAGAACACTGAAGCTTTCTTT.

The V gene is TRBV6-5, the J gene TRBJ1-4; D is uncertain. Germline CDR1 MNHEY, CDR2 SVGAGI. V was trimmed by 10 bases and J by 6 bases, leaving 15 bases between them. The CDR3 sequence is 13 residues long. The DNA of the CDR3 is TGTGCCACCGCCCCTGCGATTCATGAAAAACTGTTTTTT. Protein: CATAPAIHEKLFF.

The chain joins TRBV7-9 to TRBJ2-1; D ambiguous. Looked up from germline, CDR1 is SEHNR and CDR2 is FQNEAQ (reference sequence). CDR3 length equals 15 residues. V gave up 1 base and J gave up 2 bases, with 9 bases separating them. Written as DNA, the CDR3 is TGTGCCAGCAGCTTAGGCCGAGTTACCTACAATGAGCAGTTCTTC. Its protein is CASSLGRVTYNEQFF.

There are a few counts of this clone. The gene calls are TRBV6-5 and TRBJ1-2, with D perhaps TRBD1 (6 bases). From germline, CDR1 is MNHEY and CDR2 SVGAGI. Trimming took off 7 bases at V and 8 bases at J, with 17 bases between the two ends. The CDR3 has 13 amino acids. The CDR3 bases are TGTGCCAGCACCAAGGCGGGGGGCACGGGCTACACCTTC. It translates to CASTKAGGTGYTF.

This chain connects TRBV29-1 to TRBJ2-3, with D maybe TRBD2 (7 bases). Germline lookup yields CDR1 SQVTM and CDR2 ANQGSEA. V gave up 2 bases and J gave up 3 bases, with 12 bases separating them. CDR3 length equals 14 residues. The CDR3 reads CSVESGGLTDTQYF. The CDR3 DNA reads TGCAGCGTTGAATCGGGGGGCTTAACAGATACGCAGTATTTT.

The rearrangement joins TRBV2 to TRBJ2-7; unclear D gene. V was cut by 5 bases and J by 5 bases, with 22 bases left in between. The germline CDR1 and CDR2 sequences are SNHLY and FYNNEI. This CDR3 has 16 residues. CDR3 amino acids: CASSQPLGPESNEQYF. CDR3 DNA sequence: TGTGCCAGCAGTCAACCCCTAGGACCAGAAAGCAACGAGCAGTACTTC.